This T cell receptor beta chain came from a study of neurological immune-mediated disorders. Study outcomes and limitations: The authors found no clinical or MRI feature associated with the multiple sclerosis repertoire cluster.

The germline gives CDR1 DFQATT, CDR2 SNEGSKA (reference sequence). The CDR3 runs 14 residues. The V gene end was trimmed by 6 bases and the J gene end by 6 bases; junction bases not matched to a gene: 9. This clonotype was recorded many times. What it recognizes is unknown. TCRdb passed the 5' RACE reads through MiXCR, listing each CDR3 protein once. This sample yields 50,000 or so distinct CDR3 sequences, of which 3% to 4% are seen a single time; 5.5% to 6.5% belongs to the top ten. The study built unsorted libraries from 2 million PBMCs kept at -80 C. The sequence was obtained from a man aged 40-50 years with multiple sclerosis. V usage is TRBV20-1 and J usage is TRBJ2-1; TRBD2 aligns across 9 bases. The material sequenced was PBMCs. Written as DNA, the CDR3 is TGCAGTGCCCAGCTGGCGGGGGGGCCCAATGAGCAGTTCTTC. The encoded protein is CSAQLAGGPNEQFF.